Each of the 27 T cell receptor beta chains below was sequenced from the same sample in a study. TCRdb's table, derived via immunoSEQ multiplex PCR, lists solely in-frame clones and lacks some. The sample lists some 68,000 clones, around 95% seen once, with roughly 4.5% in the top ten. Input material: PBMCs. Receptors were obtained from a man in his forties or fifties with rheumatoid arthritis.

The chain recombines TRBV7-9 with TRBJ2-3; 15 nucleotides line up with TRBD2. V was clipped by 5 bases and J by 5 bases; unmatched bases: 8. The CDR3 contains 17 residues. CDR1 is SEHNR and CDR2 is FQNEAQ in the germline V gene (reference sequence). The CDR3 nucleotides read TGTGCCAGCAGCACTTGGACTAGCGGGAGGGAAGGAGATACGCAGTATTTT. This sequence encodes CASSTWTSGREGDTQYF.

CDR3 in amino acids: CASSFEGAGTEAFF. The CDR3 nucleotides read TGTGCCAGCAGCTTTGAAGGGGCTGGCACTGAAGCTTTCTTT. The chain uses TRBV11-1 and TRBJ1-1; tentatively, D is TRBD1 (5 bases). Germline V gene sequence: CDR1 SGHAT, CDR2 FQDESV (reference sequence). The germline V and J ends were trimmed by 3 bases and 4 bases, with 12 bases remaining between them. The CDR3 is 14 amino acids.

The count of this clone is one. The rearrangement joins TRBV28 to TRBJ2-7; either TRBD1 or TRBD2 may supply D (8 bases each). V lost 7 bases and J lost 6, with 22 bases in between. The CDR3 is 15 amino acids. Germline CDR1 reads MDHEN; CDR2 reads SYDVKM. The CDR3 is CASTIGGAGGIEQYF. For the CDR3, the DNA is TGTGCCAGCACCATCGGGGGGGCAGGGGGCATCGAGCAGTACTTC.

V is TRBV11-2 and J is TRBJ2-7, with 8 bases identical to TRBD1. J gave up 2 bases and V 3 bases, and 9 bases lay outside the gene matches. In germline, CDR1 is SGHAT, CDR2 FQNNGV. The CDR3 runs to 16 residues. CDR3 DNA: TGTGCCAGCAGCTTGAACGACAGGGGCTCTACCTACGAGCAGTACTTC. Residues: CASSLNDRGSTYEQYF.

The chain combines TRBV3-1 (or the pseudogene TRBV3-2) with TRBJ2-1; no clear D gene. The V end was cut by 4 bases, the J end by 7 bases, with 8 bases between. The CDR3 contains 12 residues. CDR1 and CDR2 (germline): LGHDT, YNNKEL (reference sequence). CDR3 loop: CASSLQLNEQFF. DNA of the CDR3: TGTGCCAGCAGCCTACAGCTAAATGAGCAGTTCTTC.

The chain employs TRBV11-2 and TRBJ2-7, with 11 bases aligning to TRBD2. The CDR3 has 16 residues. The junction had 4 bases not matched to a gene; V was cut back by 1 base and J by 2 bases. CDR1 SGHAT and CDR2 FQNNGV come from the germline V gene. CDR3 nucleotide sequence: TGTGCCAGCAGCTTAGGTTTAGCGGGGGGGCCCTACGAGCAGTACTTC. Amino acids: CASSLGLAGGPYEQYF. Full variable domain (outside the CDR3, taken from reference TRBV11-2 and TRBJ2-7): EAGVAQSPRYKIIEKRQSVAFWCNPISGHATLYWYQQILGQGPKLLIQFQNNGVVDDSQLPKDRFSAERLKGVDSTLKIQPAKLEDSAVYLCASSLGLAGGPYEQYFGPGTRLTVT.

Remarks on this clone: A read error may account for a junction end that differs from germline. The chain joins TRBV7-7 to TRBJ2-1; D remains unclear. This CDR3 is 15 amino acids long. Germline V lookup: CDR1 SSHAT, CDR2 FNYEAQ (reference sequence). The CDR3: CASSLISGLGNEQFF. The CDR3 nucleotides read TGTGCTAGCAGCTTAATTTCTGGTCTCGGCAATGAGCAGTTCTTC.

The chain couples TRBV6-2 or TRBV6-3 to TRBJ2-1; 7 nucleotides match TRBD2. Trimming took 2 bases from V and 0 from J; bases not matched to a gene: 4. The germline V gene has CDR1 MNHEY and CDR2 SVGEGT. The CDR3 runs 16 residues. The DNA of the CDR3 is TGTGCCAGCAGTTACCCCTTAGCGGGCTCCTACAATGAGCAGTTCTTC. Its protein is CASSYPLAGSYNEQFF.

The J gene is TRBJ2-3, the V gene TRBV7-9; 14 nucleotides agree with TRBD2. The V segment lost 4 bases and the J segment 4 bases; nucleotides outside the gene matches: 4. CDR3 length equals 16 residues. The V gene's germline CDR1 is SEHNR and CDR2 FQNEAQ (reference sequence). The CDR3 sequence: CASSSGLAGGSDTQYF. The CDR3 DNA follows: TGTGCCAGCAGCTCTGGACTAGCGGGAGGATCAGATACGCAGTATTTT.

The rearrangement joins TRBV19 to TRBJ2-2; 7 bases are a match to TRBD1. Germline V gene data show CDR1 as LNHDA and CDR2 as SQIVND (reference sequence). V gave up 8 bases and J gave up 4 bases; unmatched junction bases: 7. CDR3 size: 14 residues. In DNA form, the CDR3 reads TGTGCCAGTTACGACAGGGTTTCCACCGGGGAGCTGTTTTTT. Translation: CASYDRVSTGELFF.

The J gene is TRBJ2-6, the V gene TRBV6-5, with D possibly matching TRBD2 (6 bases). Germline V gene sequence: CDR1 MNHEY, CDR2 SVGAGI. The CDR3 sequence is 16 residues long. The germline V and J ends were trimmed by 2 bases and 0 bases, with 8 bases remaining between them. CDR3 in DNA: TGTGCCAGCAGTTACCGGGGGTTCTCTGGGGCCAACGTCCTGACTTTC. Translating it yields CASSYRGFSGANVLTF.

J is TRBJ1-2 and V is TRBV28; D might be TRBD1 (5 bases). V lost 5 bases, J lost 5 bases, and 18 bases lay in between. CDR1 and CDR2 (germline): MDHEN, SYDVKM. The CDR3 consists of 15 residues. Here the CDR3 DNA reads TGTGCCAGCAGTCGTCATGGGGCAGCTCTATATGGCTACACCTTC. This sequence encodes CASSRHGAALYGYTF.

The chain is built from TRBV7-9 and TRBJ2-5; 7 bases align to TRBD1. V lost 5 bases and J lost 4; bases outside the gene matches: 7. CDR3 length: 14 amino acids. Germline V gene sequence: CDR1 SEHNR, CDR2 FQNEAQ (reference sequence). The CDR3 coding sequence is TGTGCCAGCAGCCTACAGGGGTGGCGAGAGACCCAGTACTTC. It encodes CASSLQGWRETQYF.

In DNA, the CDR3 is TGTGCCAGCACCCGGGACAGGGCCTACGAGCAGTACTTC. It specifies CASTRDRAYEQYF. The chain combines TRBV6-6 with TRBJ2-7; 9 bases align to TRBD1. CDR1 is MNHNY and CDR2 is SVGAGI in the germline V gene (reference sequence). The CDR3 has 13 residues. The V and J ends lost 7 bases and 2 bases, in that order; junction bases with no gene match: 3.

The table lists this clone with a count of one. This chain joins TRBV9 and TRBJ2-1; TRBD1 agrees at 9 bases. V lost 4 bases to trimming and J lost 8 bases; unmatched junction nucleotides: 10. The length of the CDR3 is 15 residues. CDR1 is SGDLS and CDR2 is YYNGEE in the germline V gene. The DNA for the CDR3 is TGTGCCAGCAGCTCCCCGGGACAGGGTTGGGATGAGCAGTTCTTC. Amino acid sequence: CASSSPGQGWDEQFF.

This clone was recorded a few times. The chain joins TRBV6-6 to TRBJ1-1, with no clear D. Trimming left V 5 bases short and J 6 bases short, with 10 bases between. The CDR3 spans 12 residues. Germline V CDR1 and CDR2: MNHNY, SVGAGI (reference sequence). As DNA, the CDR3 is TGTGCCAGCAGTACCCCGGGCCCTGAAGCTTTCTTT. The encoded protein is CASSTPGPEAFF.

For the CDR3, the DNA is TGTGCCAGCAGCCGCACAGGGAGTAGCACAGATACGCAGTATTTT. It encodes CASSRTGSSTDTQYF. The chain has TRBV11-3 and TRBJ2-3; D might be TRBD1 (6 bases). In germline, CDR1 is SGHNT, CDR2 YENEEA. The V gene lost 5 bases and the J gene lost 0 bases, with 12 bases spanning the gap. The CDR3 consists of 15 residues.

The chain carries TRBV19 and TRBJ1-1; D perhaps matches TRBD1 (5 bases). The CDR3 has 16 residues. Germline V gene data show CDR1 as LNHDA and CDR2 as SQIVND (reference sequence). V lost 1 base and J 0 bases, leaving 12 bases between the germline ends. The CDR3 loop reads CASSIGWGSMNTEAFF. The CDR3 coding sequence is TGTGCCAGTAGTATAGGATGGGGGTCCATGAACACTGAAGCTTTCTTT.

In nucleotides, the CDR3 is TGTGCCAGCAGTCCCCGGGCGTATAATTCACCCCTCCACTTT. Translating it yields CASSPRAYNSPLHF. The chain employs TRBV2 and TRBJ1-6; D gene ambiguous. V lost 5 bases, J lost 4 bases, and 9 bases lay in between. There are 14 residues in the CDR3. Germline V gene sequence: CDR1 SNHLY, CDR2 FYNNEI. Supplemented by reference TRBV2 and TRBJ1-6, the full variable domain reads EPEVTQTPSHQVTQMGQEVILRCVPISNHLYFYWYRQILGQKVEFLVSFYNNEISEKSEIFDDQFSVERPDGSNFTLKIRSTKLEDSAMYFCASSPRAYNSPLHFGNGTRLTVT.

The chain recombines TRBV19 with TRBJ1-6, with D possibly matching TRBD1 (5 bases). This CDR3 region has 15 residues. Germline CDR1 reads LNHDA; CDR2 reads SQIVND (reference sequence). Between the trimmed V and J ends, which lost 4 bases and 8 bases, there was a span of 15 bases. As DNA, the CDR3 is TGTGCCAGTAGTACCGAAATTAAGGGGTATTCACCCCTCCACTTT. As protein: CASSTEIKGYSPLHF.

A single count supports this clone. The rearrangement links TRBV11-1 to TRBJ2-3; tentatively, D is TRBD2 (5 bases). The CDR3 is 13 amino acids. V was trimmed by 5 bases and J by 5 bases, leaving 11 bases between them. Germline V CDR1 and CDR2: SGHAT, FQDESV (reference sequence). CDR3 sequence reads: CASSQNTRDTQYF. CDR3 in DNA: TGTGCCAGCAGCCAGAATACTAGAGATACGCAGTATTTT.

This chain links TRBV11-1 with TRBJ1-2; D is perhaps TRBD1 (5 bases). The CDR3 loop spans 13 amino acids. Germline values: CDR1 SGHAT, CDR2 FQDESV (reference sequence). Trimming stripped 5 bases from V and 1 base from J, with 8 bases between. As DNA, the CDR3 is TGTGCCAGCAGCAAAGGGGTTAACTATGGCTACACCTTC. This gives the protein CASSKGVNYGYTF.

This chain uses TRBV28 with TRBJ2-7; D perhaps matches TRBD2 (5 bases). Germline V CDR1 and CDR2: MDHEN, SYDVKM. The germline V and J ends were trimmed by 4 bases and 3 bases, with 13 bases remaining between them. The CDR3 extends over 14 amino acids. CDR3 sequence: CASSSPGDGYEQYF. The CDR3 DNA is TGTGCCAGCAGTTCCCCCGGGGATGGCTACGAGCAGTACTTC.

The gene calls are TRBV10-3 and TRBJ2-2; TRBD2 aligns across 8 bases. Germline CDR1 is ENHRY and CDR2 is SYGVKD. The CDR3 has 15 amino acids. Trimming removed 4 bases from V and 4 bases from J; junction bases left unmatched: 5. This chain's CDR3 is CAISGTGTSTGELFF. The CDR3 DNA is TGTGCCATCAGTGGTACTGGGACTAGCACCGGGGAGCTGTTTTTT.

DNA for the CDR3: TGTGCCAGCTCACCACAGCTCGACAACGTGAACACTGAAGCTTTCTTT. As protein: CASSPQLDNVNTEAFF. V is TRBV18 and J is TRBJ1-1; D call uncertain. Between the trimmed V and J ends, which lost 1 base and 0 bases, there was a span of 12 bases. CDR1 and CDR2 from the germline V gene are KGHSH and LQKENI. This CDR3 is 16 amino acids long.

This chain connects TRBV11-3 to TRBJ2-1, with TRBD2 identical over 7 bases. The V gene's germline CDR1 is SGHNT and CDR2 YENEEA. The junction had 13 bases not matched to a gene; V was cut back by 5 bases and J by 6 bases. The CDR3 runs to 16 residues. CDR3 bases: TGTGCCAGCAGCCGAGGGCGCGGGAGAGACACCAATGAGCAGTTCTTC. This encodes CASSRGRGRDTNEQFF.

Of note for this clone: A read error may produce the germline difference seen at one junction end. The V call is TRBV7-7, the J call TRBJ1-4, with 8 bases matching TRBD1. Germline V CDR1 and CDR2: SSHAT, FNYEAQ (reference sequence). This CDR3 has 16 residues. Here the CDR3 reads CASSLGTGATNEKLFF. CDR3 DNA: TGTGCTAGCAGCTTAGGGACAGGTGCAACTAATGAAAAACTGTTTTTT.